One sample yielded the 15 T cell receptor beta chains listed below, sequenced in a study of cytomegalovirus exposure and HLA in healthy donors. Both 60 Vbeta primers and 13 Jbeta primers went into the PCR. TCRdb keeps only in-frame clones here, not all; method: immunoSEQ multiplex PCR. This repertoire shows 180,000 or so clones, 70% to 90% found once; its top ten account for about a tenth. Sequences were obtained from PBMCs. The receptors originated from a man aged 18 to 30 in good health and CMV-seropositive.

This clone was observed a single time. The chain couples TRBV5-1 to TRBJ1-3; unclear D gene. The CDR3 covers 15 residues. Germline assignment: CDR1 SGHRS and CDR2 YFSETQ. The V end was cut by 2 bases, the J end by 0 bases, with 9 bases between. CDR3 nucleotide sequence: TGCGCCAGCAGCTTTAGCGGCGTCTCTGGAAACACCATATATTTT. This translates into CASSFSGVSGNTIYF.

The CDR3 loop is CGTEGARANTGELFF. DNA of the CDR3: TGTGGCACGGAGGGAGCCAGAGCGAACACCGGGGAGCTGTTTTTT. The chain recombines TRBV5-3 with TRBJ2-2, with a weak D call TRBD2 (6 bases). TRBV5-3 is an ORF; its function is uncertain. The CDR3 is 15 residues long.

The V gene is TRBV2, the J gene TRBJ1-5; a weak D match, TRBD1 (6 bases). The CDR3 spans 14 residues. V was clipped by 5 bases and J by 0 bases, with 8 bases between them. Looked up from germline, CDR1 is SNHLY and CDR2 is FYNNEI. The CDR3 sequence: CASSRTVSNQPQHF. The CDR3 DNA reads as TGTGCCAGCAGTAGGACAGTTAGCAATCAGCCCCAGCATTTT.

The gene calls are TRBV13 and TRBJ2-7; tentative D call: TRBD2 (6 bases). This CDR3 is 14 amino acids long. V lost 5 bases and J lost 3, with 14 bases in between. Germline V gene data show CDR1 as PRHDT and CDR2 as FYEKMQ (reference sequence). DNA of the CDR3: TGTGCCAGCAGCCCAACCACCGGGAGCTACGAGCAGTACTTC. Translation: CASSPTTGSYEQYF.

This sequence joins TRBV2 and TRBJ1-2; D call uncertain. This CDR3 is 11 amino acids long. Trimming removed 8 bases at V and 4 bases at J, with 8 bases between. Germline lookup yields CDR1 SNHLY and CDR2 FYNNEI. DNA for the CDR3: TGTGCCAGCTTCGGGGTCTATGGCTACACCTTC. As protein: CASFGVYGYTF.

This chain connects TRBV6-5 to TRBJ1-2; D might be TRBD1 (6 bases). Trimming left V 0 bases short and J 6 bases short, with 14 bases between. This CDR3 has 15 amino acids. Germline loops: CDR1 MNHEY, CDR2 SVGAGI. CDR3 nucleotide sequence: TGTGCCAGCAGTTACTCGATGGGGGCGCGGGATGGCTACACCTTC. This encodes CASSYSMGARDGYTF.

V is TRBV6-1 and J is TRBJ1-1, with D perhaps matching TRBD1 (5 bases). Trimming removed 1 base from V and 3 bases from J, with 15 bases in between. This CDR3 has 16 residues. Germline lookup yields CDR1 MNHNS and CDR2 SASEGT. Here the CDR3 reads CASSEDLQGPHTEAFF. CDR3 bases: TGTGCCAGCAGTGAAGATTTGCAGGGCCCCCACACTGAAGCTTTCTTT.

The J gene is TRBJ2-5, the V gene TRBV7-9; no reliable D call. The V and J ends lost 1 base and 5 bases respectively, with 8 bases between them. The length of the CDR3 is 13 residues. Germline V gene sequence: CDR1 SEHNR, CDR2 FQNEAQ (reference sequence). In nucleotides, the CDR3 is TGTGCCAGCAGCTTAGTGTTCTCCGAGACCCAGTACTTC. Its translation is CASSLVFSETQYF.

The genes are TRBV4-1 and TRBJ1-1, with D maybe TRBD1 (6 bases). V was clipped by 1 base and J by 3 bases, with 12 bases between them. In germline, CDR1 is MGHRA, CDR2 YSYEKL. CDR3 length: 15 residues. CDR3: CASSQVGAKDTEAFF. The CDR3 DNA follows: TGCGCCAGCAGCCAAGTGGGGGCTAAGGACACTGAAGCTTTCTTT.

The sample holds one count of this clone. The chain employs TRBV27 and TRBJ2-7; D gene unclear. Trimming took 5 bases from V and 0 from J, leaving 11 bases between them. This CDR3 has 14 amino acids. Looked up from germline, CDR1 is MNHEY and CDR2 is SMNVEV (reference sequence). CDR3 bases: TGTGCCAGCAGTAGCCGGGTCAACTCCTACGAGCAGTACTTC. Its protein product is CASSSRVNSYEQYF.

The sample holds one count of this clone. The chain couples TRBV28 to TRBJ1-5; 10 bases match TRBD1. The CDR3 sequence is 14 residues long. Germline V gene lookup returns CDR1 MDHEN and CDR2 SYDVKM. The J segment lost 7 bases and the V segment lost 3 bases, leaving 3 bases of the junction unmatched. The CDR3 DNA reads TGTGCCAGCAGTTTCGGACAGGGGGGGCAGCCCCAGCATTTT. It specifies CASSFGQGGQPQHF.

The chain couples TRBV30 to TRBJ1-2, with D hard to call. Germline V CDR1 and CDR2: GTSNPN, SVGIG (reference sequence). This CDR3 region has 13 residues. V was shortened by 2 bases and J by 8 bases, with 15 bases between the two germline ends. The CDR3: CAWSQRFLGGYTF. The CDR3 nucleotides read TGTGCCTGGAGTCAGAGATTCTTGGGCGGCTACACCTTC. Combining the CDR3 with reference TRBV30 and TRBJ1-2 gives the whole variable domain SQTIHQWPATLVQPVGSPLSLECTVEGTSNPNLYWYRQAAGRGLQLLFYSVGIGQISSEVPQNLSASRPQDRQFILSSKKLLLSDSGFYLCAWSQRFLGGYTFGSGTRLTVV.

V usage is TRBV7-2 and J usage is TRBJ2-7; TRBD1 agrees at 7 bases. The CDR3 spans 15 residues. V dropped 5 bases and J dropped 3; count of bases not matched to a gene: 10. Germline V CDR1 and CDR2: SGHTA, FQGNSA. The CDR3 region has the DNA TGTGCCAGCAGCGAAGATCCGGGACAGATCTACGAGCAGTACTTC. It codes for CASSEDPGQIYEQYF.

This rearrangement joins TRBV30 to TRBJ2-7, with TRBD2 identical over 7 bases. CDR1 is GTSNPN, CDR2 SVGIG, per germline (reference sequence). V shed 7 bases and J 6 bases; nucleotides not matched to a gene: 21. The CDR3 has 16 residues. CDR3 in amino acids: CASDRMGGKQFGEQYF. For the CDR3, the DNA is TGTGCCTCGGATCGCATGGGAGGGAAGCAATTCGGCGAGCAGTACTTC. Full variable domain (remainder filled in from reference TRBV30 and TRBJ2-7): SQTIHQWPATLVQPVGSPLSLECTVEGTSNPNLYWYRQAAGRGLQLLFYSVGIGQISSEVPQNLSASRPQDRQFILSSKKLLLSDSGFYLCASDRMGGKQFGEQYFGPGTRLTVT.

The chain recombines TRBV6-1 with TRBJ2-1, with a tentative D call TRBD2 (7 bases). Trimming stripped 0 bases from V and 3 bases from J, with 12 bases between. Germline CDR1 MNHNS, CDR2 SASEGT. The CDR3 consists of 16 residues. Here the CDR3 DNA reads TGTGCCAGCAGTGAAGCGTGGGGGGGCGTCTACAATGAGCAGTTCTTC. Protein sequence: CASSEAWGGVYNEQFF.